This paragraph reports one T cell receptor beta chain. Its antigen remains unidentified. The junction departs from the called germline gene at one end, perhaps through a read error. The repertoire was sequenced with immunoSEQ multiplex PCR; TCRdb's copy has only in-frame clones and lacks some. The sample lists about 120,000 clones, 80% to 90% seen once, with roughly 3.8% in the top ten. This record belongs to a study of T cell responses to AZD1222 COVID-19 vaccine. Notes on the study in general: Across the whole spike, CD4 TCRs peaked at regions 160-218 and 743-854. Among those given AZD1222, only six were seropositive at baseline. Mostly white British, mostly female donors; authors suggested clonal diversity may be underestimated.

The CDR3 has 14 amino acids. CDR1 and CDR2 from the germline V gene are SNHLY and FYNNEI. The TCR comes from an adult in good health. This sample comprised peripheral blood, obtained on day 0 of MenACWY control vaccination. The V call is TRBV2, the J call TRBJ1-6, with unresolved D. This chain's CDR3 is CAGRNGRNNSPLHF. The DNA for the CDR3 is TGTGCCGGCAGGAATGGCAGGAATAATTCACCCCTCCACTTT.